Given below is one T cell receptor (beta chain) in context. Its target is unknown. UMIs accompanied the 5'RACE template switching by which TCR beta cDNA was made. TCRdb re-called the 5' RACE reads and catalogs CDR3 proteins one per entry, DNA excluded. Its table records 500,000 to 700,000 distinct CDR3 sequences. The data were obtained in a study of T cells expressing NK-cell markers. Overall study findings and caveats: About 1.0-8% of CD8+ T cells in about 6 donors belonged to dominant NKG2C+ clonotypes.

Sequencing used blood T cells: a sorted CD56 or NKG2C T cell subset, CD4+ or CD8+ T cells, or bulk PBMC T cells (not recorded which). The receptor was isolated from a man between 18 and 29 years old in good health.

The chain's CDR3 is CSVGGTALDTQYF. The chain is built from TRBV29-1 and TRBJ2-3; TCRdb returns TRBD1, unconfirmable since there is no DNA. From germline, CDR1 is SQVTM and CDR2 ANQGSEA. CDR3 size: 13 residues.